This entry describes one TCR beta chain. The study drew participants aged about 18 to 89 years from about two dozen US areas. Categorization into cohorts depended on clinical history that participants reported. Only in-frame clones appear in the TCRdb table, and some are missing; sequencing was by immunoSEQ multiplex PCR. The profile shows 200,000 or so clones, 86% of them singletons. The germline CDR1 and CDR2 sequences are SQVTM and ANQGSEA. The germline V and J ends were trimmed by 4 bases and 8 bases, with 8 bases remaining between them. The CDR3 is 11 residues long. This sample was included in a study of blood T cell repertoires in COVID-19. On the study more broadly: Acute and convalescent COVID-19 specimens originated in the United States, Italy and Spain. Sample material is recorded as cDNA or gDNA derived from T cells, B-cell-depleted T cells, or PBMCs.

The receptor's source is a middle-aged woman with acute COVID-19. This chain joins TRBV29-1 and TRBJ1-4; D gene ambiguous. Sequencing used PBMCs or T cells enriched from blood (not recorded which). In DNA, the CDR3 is TGCAGCGTTGGTCAACGGGAAAAACTGTTTTTT. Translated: CSVGQREKLFF.